A single T cell receptor (beta chain) is shown here with its context. These data originate in a study of lymphopenia after photon versus proton radiotherapy. Using immunoSEQ multiplex PCR, the repertoire was profiled, and TCRdb retains in-frame clones only, with some absent. Here the sample spans some 14,000 clones, under 90% being singletons. The CDR3 covers 12 residues. From germline, CDR1 is MNHEY and CDR2 SVGAGI. Between the trimmed V and J ends, which lost 6 bases and 0 bases, there was a span of 4 bases. Sequencing used peripheral blood, obtained from a patient treated with photon-based radiotherapy. The chain employs TRBV6-5 and TRBJ2-3; D is undetermined. This receptor was identified in a man aged 50 to 59 with gastric cancer. CDR3 in DNA: TGTGCCAGCAGCGGAAGCACAGATACGCAGTATTTT. Its translation is CASSGSTDTQYF.